This TCR beta chain was documented in a study of T cells and copy number aberrations in small-cell lung cancer. Trimming shortened V by 4 bases and J by 4 bases, and 11 bases separated the two germline ends. The CDR3 covers 14 residues. Per germline, CDR1 WSHSY and CDR2 SAAADI. TCRdb keeps only in-frame clones here, not all; method: immunoSEQ multiplex PCR. The table lists approximately 1,500 clones, over 80% of them singletons. About this clone: This CDR3 is also generated by other DNA sequences in the sample.

The sample taken for sequencing was normal tissue next to the tumor. The chain has TRBV10-2 and TRBJ2-1; D perhaps matches TRBD2 (5 bases). The sequence came from a man aged 55-75 years with small cell lung cancer. For the CDR3, the DNA is TGCGCCAGCAGTGTGAGCGGAGAATACAATGAGCAGTTCTTC. Translated: CASSVSGEYNEQFF.